Presented here are 31 T cell receptor beta chains from one specimen sequenced in a study of T cells in tumors after PD-1 blockade. Sequencing used immunoSEQ multiplex PCR; TCRdb keeps in-frame clones, though not all of them. Counted here are roughly 20,000 clones, over 75% occurring once; the ten biggest clones make up about a quarter. The sample consisted of PBMCs, taken after anti-PD-1 therapy. The receptor set was obtained from a human donor with advanced basal cell or squamous cell carcinoma (not recorded which).

This clone was counted a single time. The V call is TRBV6-5, the J call TRBJ2-3; TRBD2 matches 7 bases. Germline CDR1 is MNHEY and CDR2 is SVGAGI. Trimming cost V 0 bases and J 8 bases; bases outside gene matches: 5. The CDR3 loop spans 14 amino acids. The CDR3 sequence: CASSYSPRGGTQYF. For the CDR3, the DNA is TGTGCCAGCAGTTACTCCCCACGCGGGGGTACGCAGTATTTT.

This chain links TRBV4-1 with TRBJ1-4, with D perhaps TRBD1 (5 bases). Germline V gene data show CDR1 as MGHRA and CDR2 as YSYEKL. V lost 0 bases to trimming and J lost 1 base, with 9 bases between them. The CDR3 has 16 amino acids. The CDR3: CASSQEVGQTNEKLFF. Here the CDR3 DNA reads TGCGCCAGCAGCCAAGAGGTGGGGCAAACTAATGAAAAACTGTTTTTT.

This clone appeared a single time. This chain connects TRBV6-5 to TRBJ2-3; 13 bases are a match to TRBD2. Trimming took 6 bases from V and 4 from J; bases not matched to a gene: 4. CDR3 length: 15 amino acids. Germline CDR1 reads MNHEY; CDR2 reads SVGAGI. Here the CDR3 DNA reads TGTGCCAGCAGCTGGACTAGCGGGAGACCAGATACGCAGTATTTT. It specifies CASSWTSGRPDTQYF.

The V and J genes are TRBV7-6 and TRBJ1-1; D is uncertain. Per the germline V gene, CDR1 is SGHVS and CDR2 is FNYEAQ. The CDR3 length is 12 residues. Trimming cost V 1 base and J 8 bases, with 8 bases left between them. CDR3 nucleotide sequence: TGTGCCAGCAGCTTAGGTGGGAGCGAAGCTTTCTTT. This codes for CASSLGGSEAFF.

The rearrangement uses TRBV6-6 and TRBJ1-6, with 8 bases identical to TRBD1. This CDR3 spans 14 amino acids. Germline loops: CDR1 MNHNY, CDR2 SVGAGI (reference sequence). The trim removed 10 bases at V and 9 bases at J, leaving 11 bases unmatched. For the CDR3, the DNA is TGTGCCACAACGACAGGGGCCTATGGTTCACCCCTCCACTTT. Protein: CATTTGAYGSPLHF.

The J gene is TRBJ2-7, the V gene TRBV24-1; D ambiguous. The CDR3 spans 13 residues. Trimming left V 5 bases short and J 2 bases short, with 9 bases between. Germline V gene data show CDR1 as KGHDR and CDR2 as SFDVKD. CDR3 protein: CATSGSTPYEQYF. For the CDR3, the DNA is TGTGCCACCAGTGGTTCCACCCCCTACGAGCAGTACTTC.

This clone rates as medium-sized. The chain uses TRBV7-9 and TRBJ1-2; 9 bases are shared with TRBD1. Looked up from germline, CDR1 is SEHNR and CDR2 is FQNEAQ (reference sequence). Germline trimming cut 6 bases from V and 7 bases from J; bases unmatched to any gene: 3. This CDR3 has 12 amino acids. The CDR3 nucleotides read TGTGCCAGCAGTCCGGACAGGGGTGGCTACACCTTC. Its protein is CASSPDRGGYTF.

This clone was detected only a few times. The genes are TRBV5-8 and TRBJ2-3; a possible D gene is TRBD1 (5 bases). The V end was cut by 4 bases, the J end by 0 bases, with 15 bases between. Germline loops: CDR1 SGHTS, CDR2 YDEGEE. This CDR3 spans 16 amino acids. The CDR3 nucleotides read TGTGCCAGCAGCCTCGCGGCAGGGTCCAGCACAGATACGCAGTATTTT. Translated, it gives CASSLAAGSSTDTQYF. Looking up the rest from reference TRBV5-8 and TRBJ2-3 gives the full variable domain: EAGVTQSPTHLIKTRGQQATLRCSPISGHTSVYWYQQALGLGLQFLLWYDEGEERNRGNFPPRFSGRQFPNYSSELNVNALELEDSALYLCASSLAAGSSTDTQYFGPGTRLTVL.

J is TRBJ2-3 and V is TRBV6-6; D perhaps matches TRBD1 (6 bases). Germline V lookup: CDR1 MNHNY, CDR2 SVGAGI (reference sequence). This CDR3 spans 14 amino acids. The V end was cut by 6 bases, the J end by 6 bases, with 16 bases between. The CDR3: CASSRTVEADTQYF. The CDR3 DNA reads TGTGCCAGCAGCCGGACAGTAGAGGCGGATACGCAGTATTTT.

This clone was observed a single time. The CDR3 DNA sequence: TGCAGTGCTACGATTTCAGATACGCAGTATTTT. Encoded protein: CSATISDTQYF. The chain couples TRBV20-1 to TRBJ2-3; D gene unclear. The length of the CDR3 is 11 residues. Germline loops: CDR1 DFQATT, CDR2 SNEGSKA (reference sequence). V was shortened by 4 bases and J by 4 bases, with 6 bases between the two germline ends.

The rearrangement links TRBV5-1 to TRBJ2-2; D is perhaps TRBD1 or TRBD2 (5 bases each). The V gene's germline CDR1 is SGHRS and CDR2 YFSETQ. The CDR3 spans 16 residues. Between the trimmed V and J ends, which lost 1 base and 5 bases, there was a span of 15 bases. DNA of the CDR3: TGCGCCAGCAGCTTGCAGGGACCCGGAGGTACCGGGGAGCTGTTTTTT. Translation gives CASSLQGPGGTGELFF.

This chain joins TRBV5-1 and TRBJ2-1, with D perhaps TRBD2 (6 bases). Germline V gene data show CDR1 as SGHRS and CDR2 as YFSETQ. There are 15 residues in the CDR3. Trimming left V 0 bases short and J 4 bases short, with 11 bases between. CDR3 nucleotides: TGCGCCAGCAGCTTGGGTCTAGGAGGGTACAATGAGCAGTTCTTC. Its protein is CASSLGLGGYNEQFF.

This rearrangement joins TRBV5-1 to TRBJ1-2; 10 nucleotides align to TRBD1. The CDR3 covers 15 residues. The germline V gene has CDR1 SGHRS and CDR2 YFSETQ. The junction had 5 bases not matched to a gene; V was cut back by 3 bases and J by 3 bases. CDR3 in amino acids: CASSSRDRGDYGYTF. CDR3 bases: TGCGCCAGCAGCTCCCGGGACAGGGGAGACTATGGCTACACCTTC. Complete variable domain (other parts from reference TRBV5-1 and TRBJ1-2): KAGVTQTPRYLIKTRGQQVTLSCSPISGHRSVSWYQQTPGQGLQFLFEYFSETQRNKGNFPGRFSGRQFSNSRSEMNVSTLELGDSALYLCASSSRDRGDYGYTFGSGTRLTVV.

This clone was recorded only once. CDR3 coding DNA: TGTGCCAGCAGCGTAGATTCAGGGAGAGGAGAGACCCAGTACTTC. This sequence encodes CASSVDSGRGETQYF. The chain carries TRBV9 and TRBJ2-5; the D call may be TRBD1 or TRBD2 (5 bases each). V lost 0 bases and J lost 4, with 13 bases in between. The CDR3 sequence is 15 residues long. Germline CDR1 SGDLS, CDR2 YYNGEE.

CDR3 sequence: CASSPQSPGDRGLREKLFF. The CDR3 bases are TGTGCCAGCTCACCTCAATCGCCGGGAGACAGGGGATTGCGGGAAAAACTGTTTTTT. J is TRBJ1-4 and V is TRBV18; TRBD1 matches at 8 bases. This CDR3 spans 19 amino acids. V shed 3 bases and J 8 bases; nucleotides not matched to a gene: 20. CDR1 is KGHSH, CDR2 LQKENI, per germline.

The CDR3 sequence is CASSYSLGGETQYF. The CDR3 coding sequence is TGTGCCAGCAGTTACTCGCTGGGGGGAGAGACCCAGTACTTC. The genes are TRBV6-5 and TRBJ2-5, with a possible D match to TRBD2 (6 bases). V was trimmed by 0 bases and J by 4 bases, leaving 9 bases between them. The CDR3 length is 14 residues. Germline CDR1 is MNHEY and CDR2 is SVGAGI.

The chain uses TRBV10-2 and TRBJ2-1; TRBD2 agrees at 7 bases. Per germline, CDR1 WSHSY and CDR2 SAAADI. CDR3 length: 17 amino acids. V shed 8 bases and J 2 bases; nucleotides not matched to a gene: 15. The CDR3 loop reads CASADSWAGEPYNEQFF. The CDR3 DNA reads as TGCGCCAGCGCGGATAGTTGGGCGGGAGAGCCCTACAATGAGCAGTTCTTC.

The chain is built from TRBV14 and TRBJ2-3; tentatively, D is TRBD1 or TRBD2 (7 bases each). The CDR3 loop spans 13 amino acids. Per germline, CDR1 SGHDN and CDR2 FVKESK. The V end lost 7 bases, the J end lost 3 bases, and 11 bases lay between the germline ends. This CDR3 reads CASNRGGTDTQYF. CDR3 DNA: TGTGCCAGCAACAGGGGAGGGACAGATACGCAGTATTTT.

The chain combines TRBV5-1 with TRBJ1-4; D is unresolved. The CDR3 is made up of 14 amino acids. Germline V gives CDR1 SGHRS, CDR2 YFSETQ. V shed 3 bases and J shed 0 bases, with 6 bases lying between them. The CDR3 DNA reads as TGCGCCAGCAGCTGGCAGCCAACTAATGAAAAACTGTTTTTT. As protein: CASSWQPTNEKLFF.

The J gene is TRBJ2-1, the V gene TRBV7-2; D call uncertain. Germline lookup yields CDR1 SGHTA and CDR2 FQGNSA. Trimming stripped 1 base from V and 6 bases from J, with 10 bases between. CDR3 length: 14 residues. This CDR3 is CASSLVQTSNEQFF. CDR3 DNA: TGTGCCAGCAGCTTAGTACAGACCAGCAATGAGCAGTTCTTC.

The table lists this clone with a count of one. The gene calls are TRBV7-8 and TRBJ2-5; TRBD2 aligns across 11 bases. Germline loops: CDR1 SGHVS, CDR2 FQNEAQ. This CDR3 is 16 amino acids long. J lost 5 bases, V lost 1 base, and 6 bases had no gene match. DNA for the CDR3: TGTGCCAGCAGCTTAGTTGGTAGCGGGGGGGCGGAGACCCAGTACTTC. It is translated as CASSLVGSGGAETQYF.

This clone was seen once. The chain joins TRBV2 to TRBJ2-1; 10 bases agree with TRBD1. The CDR3 spans 16 residues. The V gene's germline CDR1 is SNHLY and CDR2 FYNNEI. Unmatched junction bases numbered 6, after V lost 5 bases and J lost 2 bases. The DNA of the CDR3 is TGTGCCAGCAGTAAGAGACAGGGGGCGACCTACAATGAGCAGTTCTTC. The encoded protein is CASSKRQGATYNEQFF. The full variable domain, completed using reference TRBV2 and TRBJ2-1, is EPEVTQTPSHQVTQMGQEVILRCVPISNHLYFYWYRQILGQKVEFLVSFYNNEISEKSEIFDDQFSVERPDGSNFTLKIRSTKLEDSAMYFCASSKRQGATYNEQFFGPGTRLTVL.

J is TRBJ1-1 and V is TRBV24-1, with 8 positions matching TRBD1. V lost 10 bases to trimming and J lost 4 bases; unmatched junction nucleotides: 22. CDR1 is KGHDR and CDR2 is SFDVKD in the germline V gene. CDR3 length equals 18 residues. The CDR3 here is CATQVVRVVTGEGTEAFF. Here the CDR3 DNA reads TGTGCCACTCAGGTTGTGAGAGTGGTGACAGGGGAGGGCACTGAAGCTTTCTTT.

The rearrangement uses TRBV19 and TRBJ2-7, with D possibly TRBD2 on 5 matching bases. Germline CDR1 reads LNHDA; CDR2 reads SQIVND (reference sequence). V lost 5 bases, J lost 4 bases, and 18 bases lay in between. CDR3 length: 15 residues. The CDR3 nucleotides are TGTGCCAGTAGTCCCAGAGTAGAGGGTTCTTACGAGCAGTACTTC. Translating gives CASSPRVEGSYEQYF.

By share of the sample, this clone is medium-sized (0.01 to 0.1%). This sequence joins TRBV7-9 and TRBJ2-2; D ambiguous. Trimming cost V 8 bases and J 6 bases, with 7 bases left between them. The CDR3 length is 11 residues. The germline gives CDR1 SEHNR, CDR2 FQNEAQ (reference sequence). DNA for the CDR3: TGTGCCAGCCTATATGCCGGGGAGCTGTTTTTT. This translates into CASLYAGELFF.

This chain joins TRBV5-4 and TRBJ2-7; D gene uncertain. V was cut by 0 bases and J by 5 bases, with 18 bases left in between. The germline V gene encodes CDR1 SGHNT and CDR2 YYREEE (reference sequence). The CDR3 is 16 amino acids. CDR3 loop: CASSLDLRIPPHEQYF. The CDR3 region has the DNA TGTGCCAGCAGCTTGGATTTAAGGATCCCCCCGCACGAGCAGTACTTC.

The V and J genes are TRBV28 and TRBJ2-7, with a tentative D call TRBD1 (6 bases). Trimming pared 3 bases from V and 0 bases from J, leaving 6 bases between. This CDR3 has 13 amino acids. Germline-derived CDR1 and CDR2 are MDHEN and SYDVKM. CDR3 sequence reads: CASSLDSSYEQYF. The CDR3 DNA is TGTGCCAGCAGTTTGGACAGCTCCTACGAGCAGTACTTC.

CDR3 loop: CASSLVRGRALGDTQYF. The CDR3 DNA sequence: TGTGCCAGCAGCTTGGTTCGCGGGAGGGCCTTGGGAGATACGCAGTATTTT. This rearrangement joins TRBV5-5 to TRBJ2-3; 9 bases fit TRBD2. From germline, CDR1 is SGHKS and CDR2 YYEKEE (reference sequence). V was clipped by 0 bases and J by 5 bases; unmatched bases: 10. The CDR3 sequence is 17 residues long.

This chain uses TRBV11-3 with TRBJ2-1; D remains unclear. V was cut by 1 base and J by 9 bases, with 7 bases left in between. The CDR3 runs 12 residues. Germline V lookup: CDR1 SGHNT, CDR2 YENEEA. The CDR3 bases are TGTGCCAGCAGCTTAGGGGTTCTTGAGCAGTTCTTC. It encodes CASSLGVLEQFF. The full variable domain, in which reference TRBV11-3 and TRBJ2-1 provide the parts outside the CDR3, is EAGVVQSPRYKIIEKKQPVAFWCNPISGHNTLYWYLQNLGQGPELLIRYENEEAVDDSQLPKDRFSAERLKGVDSTLKIQPAELGDSAVYLCASSLGVLEQFFGPGTRLTVL.

The chain has TRBV5-4 and TRBJ2-7; a possible D gene is TRBD1 (5 bases). Germline V gene sequence: CDR1 SGHNT, CDR2 YYREEE (reference sequence). CDR3 size: 14 residues. V lost 2 bases and J 5 bases, leaving 14 bases between the germline ends. The CDR3 sequence is CASSFAGSSDEQYF. The CDR3 DNA is TGTGCCAGCAGCTTTGCAGGGTCGAGCGACGAGCAGTACTTC.

The CDR3 DNA sequence: TGTGCCAGCAGTTTCACAGATGGGGCCAACGTCCTGACTTTC. This gives the protein CASSFTDGANVLTF. The chain uses TRBV6-2 or TRBV6-3 and TRBJ2-6; D call uncertain. This CDR3 is 14 amino acids long. Germline assignment: CDR1 MNHEY and CDR2 SVGEGT. Trimming took 4 bases from V and 3 from J, leaving 7 bases between them.